These T cell receptor beta chains were read from a single sample in a study of OX40 agonist ivuxolimab in advanced cancers. Some clones are missing from TCRdb's copy, which holds only in-frame ones; the method was immunoSEQ multiplex PCR. The data contain tens of thousands of clones, about 88% of them singletons. The sequencing here drew on CD4+ or CD8+ T cells sorted from blood, taken in a trial of the OX40 agonist ivuxolimab. All receptors come from an adult with an advanced solid tumor such as melanoma, head and neck, liver or kidney cancer. Each CDR3 is given with its conserved first and last residue. D genes are given only for firm matches. Not all rows give a size; the values are once, few, many and, for expanded clones, a class.

TRBJ1-2 NA TRBV18 13 NA CASSSETGLGYTF TGTGCCAGCTCATCGGAGACAGGCTTGGGCTACACCTTC
TRBJ1-4 NA TRBV7-6 14 NA CASSLGTANEKLFF TGTGCCAGCAGCTTAGGGACAGCTAATGAAAAACTGTTTTTT
TRBJ1-1 NA TRBV6-1 13 NA CASSEDRLGRAFF TGTGCCAGCAGTGAAGATCGGTTGGGGAGGGCTTTCTTT
TRBJ1-3 NA TRBV28 17 TRBD1 CASSLYGTGKTGNTIYF TGTGCCAGCAGTTTATACGGGACAGGGAAAACTGGAAACACCATATATTTT
TRBJ2-5 NA TRBV5-1 14 TRBD2 CASSWTSGQETQYF TGCGCCAGCAGCTGGACTAGCGGCCAAGAGACCCAGTACTTC
TRBJ1-2 NA TRBV27 14 NA CASSLWWGAGGYTF TGTGCCAGCAGTTTATGGTGGGGGGCTGGAGGCTACACCTTC
TRBJ1-2 NA TRBV28 13 NA CASSLRGNYGYTF TGTGCCAGCAGTTTACGGGGGAACTATGGCTACACCTTC
TRBJ2-5 NA TRBV6-1 12 NA CASRRGQETQYF TGTGCCAGCAGGAGGGGACAAGAGACCCAGTACTTC
TRBJ2-7 NA TRBV28 16 TRBD1 CASTHGQGARPNEQYF TGTGCCAGCACACATGGACAGGGGGCGCGACCTAACGAGCAGTACTTC
TRBJ2-3 NA TRBV5-8 16 TRBD2 CASSLGLAGEVDTQYF TGTGCCAGCAGCTTGGGGCTAGCGGGAGAAGTAGATACGCAGTATTTT
TRBJ1-4 few TRBV5-8 14 NA CASSLGEGNEKLFF TGTGCCAGCAGCTTGGGAGAGGGTAATGAAAAACTGTTTTTT
TRBJ2-3 NA TRBV6-4 14 TRBD2 CASSSSGSPDTQYF TGTGCCAGCAGTTCAAGCGGGAGCCCAGATACGCAGTATTTT
TRBJ2-7 few TRBV4-2 17 TRBD2 CASSQAHISGGSYEQYF TGTGCCAGCAGCCAAGCCCACATTTCGGGAGGCTCCTACGAGCAGTACTTC
TRBJ1-4 NA TRBV5-5 16 TRBD1 CASSLGTATTNEKLFF TGTGCCAGCAGCCTGGGGACAGCAACAACTAATGAAAAACTGTTTTTT
TRBJ2-1 NA TRBV5-1 16 TRBD1 CASSLIGTGTYNEQFF TGCGCCAGCAGCTTGATAGGGACAGGGACGTACAATGAGCAGTTCTTC
TRBJ1-2 NA TRBV30 13 NA CAWGARTAAGYTF TGTGCCTGGGGAGCCCGGACAGCGGCTGGCTACACCTTC
TRBJ1-1 NA TRBV30 14 NA CAWGKSLMNTEAFF TGTGCCTGGGGGAAAAGCCTCATGAACACTGAAGCTTTCTTT
TRBJ2-6 few TRBV6-1 16 NA CASSEQGVSGANVLTF TGTGCCAGCAGTGAACAGGGTGTCTCTGGGGCCAACGTCCTGACTTTC
TRBJ2-7 NA TRBV7-2 15 TRBD1 CASSSDRGSSYEQYF TGTGCCAGCAGCTCGGACAGGGGGAGCTCCTACGAGCAGTACTTC
TRBJ2-5 NA TRBV28 13 NA CASSLRPVETQYF TGTGCCAGCAGTTTAAGGCCAGTAGAGACCCAGTACTTC
TRBJ1-5 NA TRBV7-9 16 NA CASSGSLGGVNQPQHF TGTGCCAGCAGCGGGAGTCTCGGAGGGGTTAATCAGCCCCAGCATTTT
TRBJ2-5 once TRBV10-2 18 NA CASAAGVGGDRLGETQYF TGCGCCAGCGCTGCGGGAGTGGGGGGCGATAGGTTGGGAGAGACCCAGTACTTC
TRBJ2-7 NA TRBV27 14 TRBD1 CASSRGQGYHEQYF TGTGCCAGCAGTCGGGGACAGGGATACCACGAGCAGTACTTC
TRBJ2-5 NA TRBV7-2 16 NA CASSRQPAGAGETQYF TGTGCCAGCAGCCGGCAGCCCGCGGGGGCTGGGGAGACCCAGTACTTC
TRBJ2-1 NA TRBV7-9 14 TRBD2 CASRRLAGGVEQFF TGTGCCAGCAGGAGGCTAGCGGGAGGCGTTGAGCAGTTCTTC
TRBJ1-1 NA TRBV4-2 14 NA CASSQVETFLLAFF TGTGCCAGCAGCCAAGTTGAAACCTTCCTCCTCGCTTTCTTT